Following are 23 T cell receptor beta chains from one sample sequenced in a study of blood T cell repertoires in COVID-19. Clones were sequenced by immunoSEQ multiplex PCR, and TCRdb holds only the in-frame ones, with some missing. The data contain approximately 170,000 clones, 70% to 90% of them singletons. Material: PBMCs or T cells enriched from blood (not recorded which). The source is a woman between 45 and 65 years old who had recovered from COVID-19.

The rearrangement links TRBV6-1 to TRBJ1-2, with 7 bases aligning to TRBD1. From germline, CDR1 is MNHNS and CDR2 SASEGT. After removal of 2 bases from V and 5 bases from J, the junction contained 2 bases not matched to a gene. The CDR3 runs 13 residues. CDR3 in DNA: TGTGCCAGCAGTGAACGGACAGGTTATGGCTACACCTTC. This translates into CASSERTGYGYTF.

The gene calls are TRBV4-3 and TRBJ1-3; D call uncertain. Trimming stripped 1 base from V and 0 bases from J, with 16 bases between. Per germline, CDR1 LGHNA and CDR2 YSLEER. CDR3 length: 18 residues. CDR3 protein: CASSQGLRLGSSGNTIYF. The CDR3 DNA reads TGCGCCAGCAGCCAAGGTCTGAGGTTAGGCAGCTCTGGAAACACCATATATTTT.

This clone was counted between two and nine times. The rearrangement links TRBV2 to TRBJ1-3, with a possible D match to TRBD1 (5 bases). Trimming took 3 bases from V and 3 from J, leaving 6 bases between them. The length of the CDR3 is 13 residues. The germline V gene encodes CDR1 SNHLY and CDR2 FYNNEI. This CDR3 reads CASSETDGNTIYF. The DNA of the CDR3 is TGTGCCAGCAGTGAGACAGATGGAAACACCATATATTTT.

This chain connects TRBV18 to TRBJ1-5, with D maybe TRBD1 (5 bases). The CDR3 is made up of 14 amino acids. Trimming cost V 2 bases and J 4 bases, with 9 bases left between them. Germline values: CDR1 KGHSH, CDR2 LQKENI. Here the CDR3 DNA reads TGTGCCAGCTCACCAGGGGCTCAGAATCAGCCCCAGCATTTT. Residues: CASSPGAQNQPQHF.

J is TRBJ1-6 and V is TRBV19, with D maybe TRBD1 (6 bases). The CDR3 length is 15 residues. Trimming cost V 6 bases and J 7 bases, with 16 bases left between them. The germline gives CDR1 LNHDA, CDR2 SQIVND (reference sequence). CDR3 amino acids: CASSTGSRVNSPLHF. As DNA, the CDR3 is TGTGCCAGTAGCACAGGGAGCAGGGTAAATTCACCCCTCCACTTT.

This chain links TRBV5-1 with TRBJ1-4, with D tentatively TRBD1 (5 bases). The CDR3 has 18 residues. Looked up from germline, CDR1 is SGHRS and CDR2 is YFSETQ. V lost 3 bases to trimming and J lost 5 bases, with 23 bases between them. CDR3 region: CASSYSRADGPGNEKLFF. CDR3 DNA: TGCGCCAGCAGCTATTCACGGGCCGACGGGCCAGGGAATGAAAAACTGTTTTTT.

The chain has TRBV2 and TRBJ1-5; TRBD1 matches 7 bases. The V gene's germline CDR1 is SNHLY and CDR2 FYNNEI. The CDR3 is 14 residues long. Trimming at V came to 5 bases and at J to 4 bases, leaving 5 bases not matched to a gene. This chain's CDR3 is CASSRGTANQPQHF. Written as DNA, the CDR3 is TGTGCCAGCAGTAGAGGGACAGCGAATCAGCCCCAGCATTTT.

The V and J genes are TRBV11-2 and TRBJ1-3; D might be TRBD1 (6 bases). Trimming removed 5 bases at V and 2 bases at J, with 13 bases between. The CDR3 has 15 residues. Per the germline V gene, CDR1 is SGHAT and CDR2 is FQNNGV. The chain's CDR3 is CASSATWGPGNTIYF. The CDR3 coding sequence is TGTGCCAGCAGCGCAACCTGGGGGCCTGGAAACACCATATATTTT. The full variable domain, rest sourced from reference TRBV11-2 and TRBJ1-3, is EAGVAQSPRYKIIEKRQSVAFWCNPISGHATLYWYQQILGQGPKLLIQFQNNGVVDDSQLPKDRFSAERLKGVDSTLKIQPAKLEDSAVYLCASSATWGPGNTIYFGEGSWLTVV.

V is TRBV5-6 and J is TRBJ1-1; 10 bases agree with TRBD1. CDR3 length: 16 residues. Germline loops: CDR1 SGHDT, CDR2 YYEEEE. Trimming took 0 bases from V and 2 from J; bases not matched to a gene: 4. CDR3 in amino acids: CASSLARDRGNTEAFF. In nucleotides, the CDR3 is TGTGCCAGCAGCTTGGCGAGGGACAGGGGAAACACTGAAGCTTTCTTT.

This clone was found a few times. The chain combines TRBV5-6 with TRBJ2-3, with 12 bases identical to TRBD2. CDR1 and CDR2 (germline): SGHDT, YYEEEE. V trimming: 3 bases; J trimming: 6 bases; junction bases outside the gene matches: 14. CDR3 length: 18 residues. CDR3 sequence reads: CASSSTSGGLHGRDTQYF. In DNA form, the CDR3 reads TGTGCCAGCAGCTCGACTAGCGGGGGCCTTCATGGTAGGGATACGCAGTATTTT. The full variable domain, with the rest looked up from reference TRBV5-6 and TRBJ2-3, is DAGVTQSPTHLIKTRGQQVTLRCSPKSGHDTVSWYQQALGQGPQFIFQYYEEEERQRGNFPDRFSGHQFPNYSSELNVNALLLGDSALYLCASSSTSGGLHGRDTQYFGPGTRLTVL.

The V and J genes are TRBV20-1 and TRBJ1-3; unclear D gene. CDR1 DFQATT and CDR2 SNEGSKA come from the germline V gene (reference sequence). The V gene lost 3 bases and the J gene lost 4 bases, with 7 bases spanning the gap. This CDR3 spans 12 amino acids. In DNA form, the CDR3 reads TGCAGTGCTAGTCCTCAGGGAAACACCATATATTTT. Its protein product is CSASPQGNTIYF.

The count of this clone is one. This chain links TRBV28 with TRBJ1-2; TRBD1 agrees at 11 bases. J gave up 6 bases and V 11 bases, and 11 bases lay outside the gene matches. The CDR3 is 14 residues long. CDR1 and CDR2 (germline): MDHEN, SYDVKM. CDR3 loop: CALKGGQGVNGYTF. CDR3 nucleotides: TGTGCCCTCAAAGGGGGACAGGGGGTAAATGGCTACACCTTC.

CDR3 coding DNA: TGTGCCTGGAGTGCACAGGGGTGGGGCTACACCTTC. It is translated as CAWSAQGWGYTF. The rearrangement uses TRBV30 and TRBJ1-2; 7 bases line up with TRBD1. This CDR3 is 12 amino acids long. Trimming took 1 base from V and 8 from J; bases not matched to a gene: 4. The germline V gene has CDR1 GTSNPN and CDR2 SVGIG (reference sequence).

CDR3 sequence: CASSPGDHWPQHF. The CDR3, as DNA: TGTGCCAGCAGCCCAGGGGACCACTGGCCCCAGCATTTT. V gene TRBV14 combines with J gene TRBJ1-5, with a tentative D call TRBD1 (6 bases). Per germline, CDR1 SGHDN and CDR2 FVKESK. Trimming took off 4 bases at V and 9 bases at J, with 13 bases between the two ends. The CDR3 has 13 residues. Full variable domain (outside the CDR3, taken from reference TRBV14 and TRBJ1-5): EAGVTQFPSHSVIEKGQTVTLRCDPISGHDNLYWYRRVMGKEIKFLLHFVKESKQDESGMPNNRFLAERTGGTYSTLKVQPAELEDSGVYFCASSPGDHWPQHFGDGTRLSIL.

The chain joins TRBV11-3 to TRBJ2-3; D may be TRBD1 (7 bases). The CDR3 consists of 16 residues. With 1 base removed from V and 4 bases from J, the gap between germline ends came to 15 bases. CDR1 and CDR2 (germline): SGHNT, YENEEA. In DNA, the CDR3 is TGTGCCAGCAGCTTAGGTGGAGGGGGCAGCCCAGATACGCAGTATTTT. The encoded protein is CASSLGGGGSPDTQYF.

This chain connects TRBV3-1 (or the pseudogene TRBV3-2) to TRBJ1-1, with TRBD1 matching 8 bases. V gave up 5 bases and J gave up 5 bases; unmatched junction bases: 13. From germline, CDR1 is LGHDT and CDR2 YNNKEL (reference sequence). The CDR3 loop spans 16 amino acids. In nucleotides, the CDR3 is TGTGCCAGCAGCTACGGGGGGACAGGAGGGCAAACTGAAGCTTTCTTT. It yields the protein CASSYGGTGGQTEAFF.

V and J are TRBV6-5 and TRBJ1-2; perhaps TRBD1 as D (5 bases). The CDR3 totals 14 residues. Trimming took off 7 bases at V and 0 bases at J, with 12 bases between the two ends. Germline CDR1 MNHEY, CDR2 SVGAGI. The CDR3: CASTRGGPNYGYTF. The CDR3 nucleotides are TGTGCCAGCACAAGGGGAGGGCCTAACTATGGCTACACCTTC.

The V and J genes are TRBV24-1 and TRBJ1-3; D perhaps matches TRBD1 (5 bases). With 4 bases removed from V and 6 bases from J, the gap between germline ends came to 18 bases. The CDR3 sequence is 16 residues long. The germline CDR1 and CDR2 sequences are KGHDR and SFDVKD. The CDR3 sequence is CATSDWGGEMENTIYF. DNA of the CDR3: TGTGCCACCAGTGACTGGGGGGGGGAGATGGAAAACACCATATATTTT.

This clone was seen a handful of times. The chain employs TRBV27 and TRBJ2-1; 10 bases line up with TRBD2. Germline values: CDR1 MNHEY, CDR2 SMNVEV (reference sequence). J gave up 2 bases and V 4 bases, and 2 bases lay outside the gene matches. The CDR3 has 15 residues. The CDR3 reads CASSSTSGAYNEQFF. The CDR3 DNA follows: TGTGCCAGCAGTTCAACTAGCGGGGCCTACAATGAGCAGTTCTTC.

The chain carries TRBV6-5 and TRBJ1-1; TRBD1 matches at 7 bases. Germline V gene data show CDR1 as MNHEY and CDR2 as SVGAGI. This CDR3 contains 14 residues. With 0 bases clipped from V and 5 bases from J, the junction kept 3 bases outside the gene matches. CDR3 coding DNA: TGTGCCAGCAGTTACTCAGGGGGCACTACTGAAGCTTTCTTT. This codes for CASSYSGGTTEAFF.

V and J are TRBV6-1 and TRBJ2-4, with 8 bases aligning to TRBD1. The germline V gene has CDR1 MNHNS and CDR2 SASEGT. J lost 5 bases, V lost 2 bases, and 2 bases had no gene match. This CDR3 is built from 14 residues. CDR3 nucleotides: TGTGCCAGCAGTGAAAGACAGGGGCAAAACATTCAGTACTTC. This encodes CASSERQGQNIQYF.

The chain combines TRBV6-5 with TRBJ1-1, with D possibly matching TRBD1 (5 bases). Germline-derived CDR1 and CDR2 are MNHEY and SVGAGI. There are 15 residues in the CDR3. V gave up 4 bases and J gave up 5 bases, with 17 bases separating them. The CDR3 reads CASSSSGEARTEAFF. Here the CDR3 DNA reads TGTGCCAGCAGTTCCTCGGGGGAGGCTCGGACTGAAGCTTTCTTT.

V is TRBV30 and J is TRBJ1-6; D gene unclear. The CDR3 extends over 13 amino acids. Trimming left V 5 bases short and J 6 bases short, with 11 bases between. Germline lookup yields CDR1 GTSNPN and CDR2 SVGIG (reference sequence). The CDR3 loop reads CAWGGSSNSPLHF. The CDR3 region has the DNA TGTGCCTGGGGCGGGAGCAGTAATTCACCCCTCCACTTT.